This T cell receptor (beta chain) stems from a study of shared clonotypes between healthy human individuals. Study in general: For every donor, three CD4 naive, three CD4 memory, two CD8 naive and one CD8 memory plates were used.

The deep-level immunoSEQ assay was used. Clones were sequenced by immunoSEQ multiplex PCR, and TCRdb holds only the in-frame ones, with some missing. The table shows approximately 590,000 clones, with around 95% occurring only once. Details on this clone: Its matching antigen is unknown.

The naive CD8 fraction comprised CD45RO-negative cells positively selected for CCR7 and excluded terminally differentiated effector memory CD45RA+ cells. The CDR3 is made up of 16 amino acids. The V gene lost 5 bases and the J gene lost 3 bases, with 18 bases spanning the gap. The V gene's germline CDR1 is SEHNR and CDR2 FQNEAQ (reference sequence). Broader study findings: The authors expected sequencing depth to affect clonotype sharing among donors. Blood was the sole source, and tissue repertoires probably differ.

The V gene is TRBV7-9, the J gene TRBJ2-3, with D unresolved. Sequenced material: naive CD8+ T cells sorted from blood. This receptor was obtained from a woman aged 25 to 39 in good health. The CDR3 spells CASSPHPPWGTDTQYF. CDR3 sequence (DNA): TGTGCCAGCAGCCCCCACCCCCCCTGGGGAACAGATACGCAGTATTTT.